This T cell receptor (beta chain) was observed in a study of shared clonotypes between healthy human individuals. Study context: CD4 naive cells filled three plates per donor, CD4 memory three, CD8 naive two and CD8 memory one.

With regard to this clone: Its antigen is as yet unknown. This same CDR3 is encoded by further DNA sequences in the sample.

The naive CD8 subset, CD45RO-negative cells positively selected for CCR7, excluded terminally differentiated effector memory CD45RA+ cells. The CDR3 extends over 15 amino acids. V was cut by 0 bases and J by 1 base, with 8 bases left in between. CDR1 SEHNR and CDR2 FQNEAQ come from the germline V gene (reference sequence). Study findings and constraints: Clonotype sharing among donors likely depends on sequencing depth. There were few donors, and this limited the genetic and exposure-history diversity represented. Shared across a handful of donors were roughly 4.8% of the naive CD4 clonotypes.

Only in-frame clones appear in the TCRdb table, and some are missing; sequencing was by immunoSEQ multiplex PCR. This sample has roughly 590,000 clones; roughly 95% occur once, and the top ten carry 0.11%. The TCR comes from a woman aged 25 to 39 in good health. The V and J genes are TRBV7-9 and TRBJ2-3, with D maybe TRBD1 (6 bases). Material for sequencing was naive CD8+ T cells sorted from blood. The CDR3 sequence is CASSLASGGTDTQYF. The CDR3 coding sequence is TGTGCCAGCAGCTTAGCTTCAGGGGGCACAGATACGCAGTATTTT. The full variable domain, completed using reference TRBV7-9 and TRBJ2-3, is DTGVSQNPRHKITKRGQNVTFRCDPISEHNRLYWYRQTLGQGPEFLTYFQNEAQLEKSRLLSDRFSAERPKGSFSTLEIQRTEQGDSAMYLCASSLASGGTDTQYFGPGTRLTVL.